This T cell receptor beta chain is from a study of shared clonotypes between healthy human individuals. Study-level results: The study found roughly 5% of naive CD4 clonotypes shared across four donors.

About this clone itself: Its antigen is as yet unknown.

V was trimmed by 3 bases and J by 6 bases, leaving 8 bases between them. Germline V gene sequence: CDR1 SNHLY, CDR2 FYNNEI. The CDR3 runs to 13 residues. Template for every sorted-subset replicate PCR totaled approximately 200 ng DNA, 30,000 to 35,000 T cell genomes. TCRdb keeps only in-frame clones here, not all; method: immunoSEQ multiplex PCR. The data hold more than 500,000 clones, with 90% to 97% observed a single time. The sequenced sample was naive CD4+ T cells sorted from blood. Documented subset: CD45RA+ positively selected. The rearrangement joins TRBV2 to TRBJ2-2; D perhaps matches TRBD1 (5 bases). This clonotype originated in a woman under 40 in good health. As DNA, the CDR3 is TGTGCCAGCAGTGAGGACACGCCCGGGGAGCTGTTTTTT. Translated, it gives CASSEDTPGELFF. Supplemented by reference TRBV2 and TRBJ2-2, the full variable domain reads EPEVTQTPSHQVTQMGQEVILRCVPISNHLYFYWYRQILGQKVEFLVSFYNNEISEKSEIFDDQFSVERPDGSNFTLKIRSTKLEDSAMYFCASSEDTPGELFFGEGSRLTVL.